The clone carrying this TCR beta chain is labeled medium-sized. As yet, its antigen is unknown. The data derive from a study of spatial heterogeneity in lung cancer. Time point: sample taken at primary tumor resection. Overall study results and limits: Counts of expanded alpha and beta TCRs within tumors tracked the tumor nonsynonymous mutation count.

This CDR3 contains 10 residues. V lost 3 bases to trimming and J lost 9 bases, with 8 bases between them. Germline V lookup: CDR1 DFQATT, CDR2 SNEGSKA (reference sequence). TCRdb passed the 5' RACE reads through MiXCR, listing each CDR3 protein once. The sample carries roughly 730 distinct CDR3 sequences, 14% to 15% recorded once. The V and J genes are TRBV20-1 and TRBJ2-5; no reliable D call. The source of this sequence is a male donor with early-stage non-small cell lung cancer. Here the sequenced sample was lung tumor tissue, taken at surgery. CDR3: CSASLVAQYF. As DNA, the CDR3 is TGCAGTGCTAGTTTGGTCGCCCAGTACTTC.